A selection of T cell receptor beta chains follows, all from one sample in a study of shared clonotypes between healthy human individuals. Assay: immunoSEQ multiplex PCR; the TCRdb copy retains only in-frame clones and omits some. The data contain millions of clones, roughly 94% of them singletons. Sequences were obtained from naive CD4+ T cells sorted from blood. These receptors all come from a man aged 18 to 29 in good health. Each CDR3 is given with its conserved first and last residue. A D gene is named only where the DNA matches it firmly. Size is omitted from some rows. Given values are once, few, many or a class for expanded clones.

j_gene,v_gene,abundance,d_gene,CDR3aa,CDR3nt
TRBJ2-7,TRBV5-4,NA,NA,CASSPRSGPSYEQYF,TGTGCCAGCAGCCCCCGGAGCGGTCCCTCCTACGAGCAGTACTTC
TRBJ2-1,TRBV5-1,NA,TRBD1,CASTTGVYSSYNEQFF,TGCGCCAGCACAACAGGGGTCTACTCCTCCTACAATGAGCAGTTCTTC
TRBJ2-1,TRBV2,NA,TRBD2,CASSEIAGAPLYNEQFF,TGTGCCAGCAGTGAAATAGCGGGAGCTCCCCTCTACAATGAGCAGTTCTTC
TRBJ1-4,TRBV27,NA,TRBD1,CASSLTGTGLKLFF,TGTGCCAGCAGTCTCACCGGGACAGGCCTAAAACTGTTTTTT
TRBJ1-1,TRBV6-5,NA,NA,CASSGSRTEAFF,TGTGCCAGCAGTGGCTCGCGGACTGAAGCTTTCTTT
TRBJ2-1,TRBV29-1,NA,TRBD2,CSVDWAGGLNEQFF,TGCAGCGTTGACTGGGCGGGGGGGCTCAATGAGCAGTTCTTC
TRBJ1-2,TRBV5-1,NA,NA,CASSRDGTNYGTGGFGYTF,TGCGCCAGCAGCCGGGACGGAACGAACTATGGAACTGGTGGCTTTGGCTACACCTTC
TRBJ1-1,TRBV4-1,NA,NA,CASSQEVRQGVIAFF,TGCGCCAGCAGCCAAGAAGTGAGGCAGGGTGTAATCGCTTTCTTT
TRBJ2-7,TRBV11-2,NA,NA,CASSLDRTYEQYF,TGTGCCAGCAGCTTAGACAGAACATACGAGCAGTACTTC
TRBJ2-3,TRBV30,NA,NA,CAWSAGVSTDTQYF,TGTGCCTGGAGTGCCGGGGTAAGCACAGATACGCAGTATTTT
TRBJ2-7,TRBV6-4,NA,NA,CASSVRGFPSYEQYF,TGTGCCAGCAGTGTTCGGGGCTTCCCCTCCTACGAGCAGTACTTC
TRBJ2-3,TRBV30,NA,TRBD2,CAWSRRGGGTDTQYF,TGTGCCTGGAGTCGCCGGGGAGGGGGCACAGATACGCAGTATTTT
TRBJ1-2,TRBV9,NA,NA,CASSSLSSNYGYTF,TGTGCCAGCAGCTCCCTCAGTTCTAACTATGGCTACACCTTC
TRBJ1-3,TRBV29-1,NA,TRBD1,CSVLGPGQETGNTIYF,TGCAGCGTTTTGGGGCCGGGACAGGAGACTGGAAACACCATATATTTT
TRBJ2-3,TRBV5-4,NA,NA,CASSLGLRTDTQYF,TGTGCCAGCAGCTTGGGACTCCGCACAGATACGCAGTATTTT
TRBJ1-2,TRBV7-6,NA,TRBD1,CASSLLAGQLKGYTF,TGTGCCAGCAGCTTGTTAGCGGGACAGCTAAAGGGCTACACCTTC
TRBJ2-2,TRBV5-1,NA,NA,CASSLAGQGGTGELFF,TGCGCCAGCAGCTTGGCCGGTCAGGGAGGAACCGGGGAGCTGTTTTTT
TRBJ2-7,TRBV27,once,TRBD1,CASSLLGQVLSEQYF,TGTGCCAGCAGTTTATTGGGACAGGTTTTGAGCGAGCAGTACTTC
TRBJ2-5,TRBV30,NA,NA,CAWNSGQETQYF,TGTGCCTGGAATAGCGGTCAAGAGACCCAGTACTTC
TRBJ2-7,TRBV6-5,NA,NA,CASSYSAGGPYEQYF,TGTGCCAGCAGTTACTCGGCCGGGGGCCCCTACGAGCAGTACTTC
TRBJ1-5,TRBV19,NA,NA,CASSAQELGNQPQHF,TGTGCCAGTAGTGCACAGGAGCTTGGCAATCAGCCCCAGCATTTT
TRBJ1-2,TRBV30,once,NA,CAWSLLRTPHYGYTF,TGTGCCTGGAGTTTACTCAGGACACCACACTATGGCTACACCTTC
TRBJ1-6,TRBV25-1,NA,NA,CASSEQGVNSPLHF,TGTGCCAGCAGTGAACAGGGAGTTAATTCACCCCTCCACTTT
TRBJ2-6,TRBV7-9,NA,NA,CASSRSYSGANVLTF,TGTGCCAGCAGCCGGTCATACTCTGGGGCCAACGTCCTGACTTTC
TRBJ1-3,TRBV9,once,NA,CASSPRWSGDTIYF,TGTGCCAGCAGCCCCCGTTGGAGCGGGGACACCATATATTTT
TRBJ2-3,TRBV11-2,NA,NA,CASRPLGRDTQYF,TGTGCCAGCAGACCTCTAGGGCGCGATACGCAGTATTTT
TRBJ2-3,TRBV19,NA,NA,CASSAPHRDTQYF,TGTGCCAGTAGTGCTCCCCATCGCGATACGCAGTATTTT
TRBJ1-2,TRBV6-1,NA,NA,CASSGTYGYTF,TGTGCCAGCAGCGGGACCTATGGCTACACCTTC
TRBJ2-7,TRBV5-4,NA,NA,CASSLYRNAYEQYF,TGTGCCAGCAGCTTGTACAGGAACGCCTACGAGCAGTACTTC
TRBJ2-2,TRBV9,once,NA,CASSPRVAADTGELFF,TGTGCCAGCAGCCCGCGGGTAGCGGCGGACACCGGGGAGCTGTTTTTT
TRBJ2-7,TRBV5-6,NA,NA,CASSLVKRMDGEQYF,TGTGCCAGCAGCTTGGTCAAGCGGATGGACGGCGAGCAGTACTTC
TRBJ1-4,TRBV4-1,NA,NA,CASSPGEVINEKLFF,TGCGCCAGCAGCCCGGGGGAGGTGATTAATGAAAAACTGTTTTTT
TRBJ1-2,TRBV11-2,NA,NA,CASSLGANNYGYTF,TGTGCCAGCAGCTTAGGGGCCAATAACTATGGCTACACCTTC
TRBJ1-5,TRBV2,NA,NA,CASSETGTYSNQPQHF,TGTGCCAGCAGTGAGACGGGCACGTATAGCAATCAGCCCCAGCATTTT
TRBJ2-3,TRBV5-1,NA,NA,CASSWVITDTQYF,TGCGCCAGCAGCTGGGTAATCACAGATACGCAGTATTTT
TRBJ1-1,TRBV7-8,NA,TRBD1,CASSPSGQGNTEAFF,TGTGCCAGCAGCCCCTCGGGACAGGGGAACACTGAAGCTTTCTTT
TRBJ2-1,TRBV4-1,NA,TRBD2,CASSLEGRAYNEQFF,TGCGCCAGCAGCCTGGAAGGGAGGGCCTACAATGAGCAGTTCTTC
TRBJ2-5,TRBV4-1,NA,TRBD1,CASSQEIEGALFRETQYF,TGCGCCAGCAGCCAAGAAATCGAGGGGGCGCTTTTTCGAGAGACCCAGTACTTC
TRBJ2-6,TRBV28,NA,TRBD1,CASSSTQGAAGANVLTF,TGTGCCAGCAGTTCTACACAGGGGGCTGCCGGGGCCAACGTCCTGACTTTC
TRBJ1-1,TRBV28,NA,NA,CASSFRRGGTTEAFF,TGTGCCAGCAGTTTCCGGCGTGGCGGTACCACTGAAGCTTTCTTT
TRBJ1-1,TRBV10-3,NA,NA,CAISESRRGMNTEAFF,TGTGCCATCAGTGAGTCGAGGCGGGGGATGAACACTGAAGCTTTCTTT